This TCR beta chain was sequenced during a study of glioma-infiltrating T cells after dendritic cell vaccination. Study-level information: Glioblastoma patients came from Phase I and II dendritic cell vaccination trials.

Concerning this clone itself: Its antigen remains unidentified.

Germline V gene lookup returns CDR1 PRHDT and CDR2 FYEKMQ (reference sequence). Deletions cut 5 bases from V and 5 bases from J, with 19 bases between. This CDR3 has 15 amino acids. Only in-frame clones appear in the TCRdb table, and some are missing; sequencing was by immunoSEQ multiplex PCR. The data contain under 70,000 clones, 80% to 85% of them singletons. Overall study results and limits: Estimated pretreatment TIL content predicted outcome after dendritic cell vaccination.

Sequenced here: blood, sampled before dendritic cell vaccination. The chain employs TRBV13 and TRBJ2-7, with D perhaps TRBD2 (6 bases). This clonotype was sampled from a human donor with glioblastoma. For the CDR3, the DNA is TGTGCCAGCAGCCCTGGGACTCGGCAGGAACACGAGCAGTACTTC. Translation: CASSPGTRQEHEQYF.